This entry concerns a single T cell receptor beta chain. This specimen comes from a study of CDR3 diversity in severe acne. The CDR3 is 16 amino acids. CDR1 is KGHDR, CDR2 SFDVKD, per germline. Trimming left V 4 bases short and J 0 bases short, with 12 bases between. Each CDR3 protein is one row after TCRdb ran MiXCR on the PCR reads. The sample contains some 90,000 distinct CDR3 sequences, approximately 52% of which appear only once. The sample was blood. The gene calls are TRBV24-1 and TRBJ1-3; no clear D gene. This receptor was taken from a male donor in good health, serving as a control. The CDR3 nucleotides are TGTGCCACCAGTGACCCTGGACGGAACTCTGGAAACACCATATATTTT. Translated: CATSDPGRNSGNTIYF.